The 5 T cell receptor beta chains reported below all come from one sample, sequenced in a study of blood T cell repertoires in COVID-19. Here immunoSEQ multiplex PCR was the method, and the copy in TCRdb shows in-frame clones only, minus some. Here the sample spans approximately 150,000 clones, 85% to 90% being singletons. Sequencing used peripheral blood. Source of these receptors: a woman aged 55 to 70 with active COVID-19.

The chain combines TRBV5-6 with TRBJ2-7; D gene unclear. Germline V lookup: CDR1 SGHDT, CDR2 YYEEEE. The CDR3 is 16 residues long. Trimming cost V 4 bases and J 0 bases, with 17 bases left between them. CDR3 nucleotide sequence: TGTGCCAGCAGCCGGAGACCAGAAGTACCCTCCTACGAGCAGTACTTC. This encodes CASSRRPEVPSYEQYF.

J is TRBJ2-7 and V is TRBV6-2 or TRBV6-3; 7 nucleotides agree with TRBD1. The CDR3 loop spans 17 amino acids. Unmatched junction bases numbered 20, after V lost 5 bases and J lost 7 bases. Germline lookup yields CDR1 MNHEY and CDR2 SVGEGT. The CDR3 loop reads CASSRGTAFLPAGEQYF. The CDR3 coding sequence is TGTGCCAGCAGTAGGGGGACAGCCTTCTTGCCAGCAGGGGAGCAGTACTTC.

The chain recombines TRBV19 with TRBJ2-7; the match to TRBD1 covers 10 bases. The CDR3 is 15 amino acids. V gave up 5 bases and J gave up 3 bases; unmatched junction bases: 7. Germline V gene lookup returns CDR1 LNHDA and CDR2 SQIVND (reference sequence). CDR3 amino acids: CASSPTGGGVYEQYF. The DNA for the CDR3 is TGTGCCAGTAGTCCGACAGGGGGCGGGGTCTACGAGCAGTACTTC. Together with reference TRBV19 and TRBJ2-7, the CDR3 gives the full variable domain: DGGITQSPKYLFRKEGQNVTLSCEQNLNHDAMYWYRQDPGQGLRLIYYSQIVNDFQKGDIAEGYSVSREKKESFPLTVTSAQKNPTAFYLCASSPTGGGVYEQYFGPGTRLTVT.

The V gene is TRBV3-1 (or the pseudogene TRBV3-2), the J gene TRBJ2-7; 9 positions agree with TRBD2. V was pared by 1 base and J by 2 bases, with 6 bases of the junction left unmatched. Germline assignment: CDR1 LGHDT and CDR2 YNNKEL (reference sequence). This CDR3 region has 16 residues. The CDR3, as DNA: TGTGCCAGCAGCCAAGTTGGGACTAGCCGACCCTACGAGCAGTACTTC. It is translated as CASSQVGTSRPYEQYF.

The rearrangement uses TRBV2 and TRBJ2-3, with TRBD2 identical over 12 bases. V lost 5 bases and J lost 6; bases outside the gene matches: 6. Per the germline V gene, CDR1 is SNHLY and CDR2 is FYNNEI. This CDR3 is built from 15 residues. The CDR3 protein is CASSMRLAGVDTQYF. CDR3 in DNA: TGTGCCAGCAGTATGAGACTAGCGGGAGTGGATACGCAGTATTTT.